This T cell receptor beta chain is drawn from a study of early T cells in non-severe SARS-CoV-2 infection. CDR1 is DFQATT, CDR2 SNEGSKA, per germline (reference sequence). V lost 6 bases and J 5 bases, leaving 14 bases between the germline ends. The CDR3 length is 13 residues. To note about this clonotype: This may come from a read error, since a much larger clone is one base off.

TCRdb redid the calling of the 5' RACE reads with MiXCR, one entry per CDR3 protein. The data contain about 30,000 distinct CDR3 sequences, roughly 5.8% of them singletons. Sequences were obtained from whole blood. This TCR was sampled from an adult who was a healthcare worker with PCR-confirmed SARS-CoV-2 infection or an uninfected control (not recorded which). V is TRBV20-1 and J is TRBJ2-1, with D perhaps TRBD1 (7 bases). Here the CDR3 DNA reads TGCAGTGCCGCGGGACAGACACACAATGAGCAGTTCTTC. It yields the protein CSAAGQTHNEQFF.